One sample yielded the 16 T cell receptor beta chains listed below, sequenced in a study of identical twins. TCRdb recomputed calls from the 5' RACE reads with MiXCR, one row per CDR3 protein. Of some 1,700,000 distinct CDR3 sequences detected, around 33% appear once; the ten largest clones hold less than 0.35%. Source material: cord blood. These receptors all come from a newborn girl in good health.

The CDR3 bases are TGTGCCAGCAGACAAGACTCTGGGGCCAACGTCCTGACTTTC. This codes for CASRQDSGANVLTF. The chain recombines TRBV19 with TRBJ2-6; D call uncertain. Trimming removed 9 bases at V and 0 bases at J, with 9 bases between. The germline V gene encodes CDR1 LNHDA and CDR2 SQIVND (reference sequence). This CDR3 is 14 amino acids long.

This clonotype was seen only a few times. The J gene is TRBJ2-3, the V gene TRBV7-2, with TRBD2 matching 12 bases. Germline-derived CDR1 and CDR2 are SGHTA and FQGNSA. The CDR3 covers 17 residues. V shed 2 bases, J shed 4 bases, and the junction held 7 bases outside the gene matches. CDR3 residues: CASSLRSTSGSADTQYF. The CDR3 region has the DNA TGTGCCAGCAGCTTAAGGTCGACTAGCGGGAGTGCAGATACGCAGTATTTT. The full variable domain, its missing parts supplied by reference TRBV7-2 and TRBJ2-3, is GAGVSQSPSNKVTEKGKDVELRCDPISGHTALYWYRQSLGQGLEFLIYFQGNSAPDKSGLPSDRFSAERTGGSVSTLTIQRTQQEDSAVYLCASSLRSTSGSADTQYFGPGTRLTVL.

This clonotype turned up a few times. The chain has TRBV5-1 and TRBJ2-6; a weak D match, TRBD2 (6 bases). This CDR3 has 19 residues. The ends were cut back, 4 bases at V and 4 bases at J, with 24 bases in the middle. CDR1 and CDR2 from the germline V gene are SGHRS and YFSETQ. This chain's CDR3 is CASSTARGPAGSGANVLTF. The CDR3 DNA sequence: TGCGCCAGCAGCACCGCTCGGGGACCCGCGGGGTCCGGGGCCAACGTCCTGACTTTC.

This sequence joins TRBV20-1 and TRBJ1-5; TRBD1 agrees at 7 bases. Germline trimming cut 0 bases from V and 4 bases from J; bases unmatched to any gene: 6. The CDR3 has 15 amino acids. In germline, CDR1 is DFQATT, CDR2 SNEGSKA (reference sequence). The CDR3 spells CSARDRQGGNQPQHF. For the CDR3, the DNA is TGCAGTGCTAGAGATCGGCAGGGGGGGAATCAGCCCCAGCATTTT.

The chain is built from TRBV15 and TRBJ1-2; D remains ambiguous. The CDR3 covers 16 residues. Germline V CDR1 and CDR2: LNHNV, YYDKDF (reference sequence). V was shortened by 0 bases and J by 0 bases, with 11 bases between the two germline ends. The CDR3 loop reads CATSRDVWASNYGYTF. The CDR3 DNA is TGTGCCACCAGCAGAGATGTGTGGGCGTCTAACTATGGCTACACCTTC.

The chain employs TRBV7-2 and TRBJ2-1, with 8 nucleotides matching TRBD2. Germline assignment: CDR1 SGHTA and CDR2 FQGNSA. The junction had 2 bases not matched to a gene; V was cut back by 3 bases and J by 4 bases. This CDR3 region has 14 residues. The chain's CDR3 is CASSLGLEYNEQFF. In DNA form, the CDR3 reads TGTGCCAGCAGCTTGGGACTAGAATACAATGAGCAGTTCTTC.

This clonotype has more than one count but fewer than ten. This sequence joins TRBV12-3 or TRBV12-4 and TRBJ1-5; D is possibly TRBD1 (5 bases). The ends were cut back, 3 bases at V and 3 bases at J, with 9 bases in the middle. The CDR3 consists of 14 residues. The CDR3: CASSFRTPNQPQHF. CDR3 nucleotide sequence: TGTGCCAGCAGTTTCAGGACACCCAATCAGCCCCAGCATTTT.

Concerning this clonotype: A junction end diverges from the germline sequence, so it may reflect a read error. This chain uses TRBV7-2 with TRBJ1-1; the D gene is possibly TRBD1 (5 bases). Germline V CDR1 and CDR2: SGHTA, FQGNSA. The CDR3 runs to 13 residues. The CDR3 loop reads CVSSLAEGTEAFF. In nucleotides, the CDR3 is TGTGTCAGCAGCTTAGCAGAGGGGACTGAAGCTTTCTTT.

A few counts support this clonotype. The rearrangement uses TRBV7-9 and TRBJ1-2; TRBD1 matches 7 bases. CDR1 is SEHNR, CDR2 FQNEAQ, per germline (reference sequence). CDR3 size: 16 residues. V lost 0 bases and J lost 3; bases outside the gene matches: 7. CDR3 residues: CASSLAGGGAYYGYTF. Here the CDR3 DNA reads TGTGCCAGCAGCTTAGCAGGAGGGGGCGCTTACTATGGCTACACCTTC. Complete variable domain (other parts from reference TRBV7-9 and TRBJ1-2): DTGVSQNPRHKITKRGQNVTFRCDPISEHNRLYWYRQTLGQGPEFLTYFQNEAQLEKSRLLSDRFSAERPKGSFSTLEIQRTEQGDSAMYLCASSLAGGGAYYGYTFGSGTRLTVV.

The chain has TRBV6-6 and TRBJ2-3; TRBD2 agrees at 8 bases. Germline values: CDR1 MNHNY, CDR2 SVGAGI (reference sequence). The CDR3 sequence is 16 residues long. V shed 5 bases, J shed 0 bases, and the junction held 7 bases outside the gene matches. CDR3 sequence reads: CASSTHSGASTDTQYF. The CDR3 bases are TGTGCCAGCAGTACTCATAGCGGGGCTAGCACAGATACGCAGTATTTT.

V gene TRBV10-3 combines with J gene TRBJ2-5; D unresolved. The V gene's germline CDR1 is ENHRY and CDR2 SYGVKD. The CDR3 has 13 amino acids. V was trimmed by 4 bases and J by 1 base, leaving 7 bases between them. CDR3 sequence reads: CAISGAIQETQYF. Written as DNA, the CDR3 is TGTGCCATCAGTGGAGCAATCCAAGAGACCCAGTACTTC.

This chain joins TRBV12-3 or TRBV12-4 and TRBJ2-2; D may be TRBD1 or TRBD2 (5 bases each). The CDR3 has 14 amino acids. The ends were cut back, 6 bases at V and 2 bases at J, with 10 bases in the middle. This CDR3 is CASRADKNTGELFF. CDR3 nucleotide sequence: TGTGCCAGCAGAGCGGACAAAAACACCGGGGAGCTGTTTTTT.

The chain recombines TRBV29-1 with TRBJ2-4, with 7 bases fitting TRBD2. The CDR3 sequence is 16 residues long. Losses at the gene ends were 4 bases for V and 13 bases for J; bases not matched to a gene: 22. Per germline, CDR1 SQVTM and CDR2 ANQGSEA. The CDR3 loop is CSVVFEAGDSDNEQYF. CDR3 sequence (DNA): TGCAGCGTTGTATTTGAGGCGGGAGACTCGGACAATGAGCAGTACTTC.

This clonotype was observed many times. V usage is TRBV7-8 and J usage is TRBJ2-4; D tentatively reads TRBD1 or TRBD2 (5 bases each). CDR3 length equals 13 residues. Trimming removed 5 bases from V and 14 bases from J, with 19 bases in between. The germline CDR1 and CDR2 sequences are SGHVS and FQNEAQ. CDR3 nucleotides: TGTGCCAGCAGCCCTAGCTCCGACAGAGAGAAGTACTTC. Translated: CASSPSSDREKYF.

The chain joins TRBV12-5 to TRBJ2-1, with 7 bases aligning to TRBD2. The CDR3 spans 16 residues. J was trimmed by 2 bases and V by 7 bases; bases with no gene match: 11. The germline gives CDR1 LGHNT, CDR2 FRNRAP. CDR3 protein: CASALPLAPAYNEQFF. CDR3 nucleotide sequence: TGTGCTAGTGCCCTTCCACTAGCGCCGGCCTACAATGAGCAGTTCTTC.

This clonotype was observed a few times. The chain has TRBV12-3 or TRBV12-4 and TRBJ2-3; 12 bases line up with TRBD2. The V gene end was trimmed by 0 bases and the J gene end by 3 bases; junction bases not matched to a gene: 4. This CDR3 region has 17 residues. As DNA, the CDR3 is TGTGCCAGCAGTTTAGCGTGGACTAGCGGGGCTACAGATACGCAGTATTTT. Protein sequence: CASSLAWTSGATDTQYF.